This T cell receptor (beta chain) was obtained from a study of blood T cell repertoires in COVID-19. Original handling: Nucleated cell counts were estimated from reference gene primer amplification. TCRdb's copy holds only in-frame clones and misses some; the assay was immunoSEQ multiplex PCR. The DNA was the basis for D and trimming; V, J and clone size are from that table. Of approximately 200,000 clones listed, roughly nine tenths are singletons. With 4 bases clipped from V and 0 bases from J, the junction kept 5 bases outside the gene matches. Looked up from germline, CDR1 is ENHRY and CDR2 is SYGVKD. There are 15 residues in the CDR3.

V and J are TRBV10-3 and TRBJ1-1; 7 bases agree with TRBD1. Sequencing was done on a sample of peripheral blood. The TCR comes from a woman aged 25 to 39 with active or convalescent COVID-19. DNA for the CDR3: TGTGCCATCAGTGGGGGGGACAGTTTGAACACTGAAGCTTTCTTT. It is translated as CAISGGDSLNTEAFF.